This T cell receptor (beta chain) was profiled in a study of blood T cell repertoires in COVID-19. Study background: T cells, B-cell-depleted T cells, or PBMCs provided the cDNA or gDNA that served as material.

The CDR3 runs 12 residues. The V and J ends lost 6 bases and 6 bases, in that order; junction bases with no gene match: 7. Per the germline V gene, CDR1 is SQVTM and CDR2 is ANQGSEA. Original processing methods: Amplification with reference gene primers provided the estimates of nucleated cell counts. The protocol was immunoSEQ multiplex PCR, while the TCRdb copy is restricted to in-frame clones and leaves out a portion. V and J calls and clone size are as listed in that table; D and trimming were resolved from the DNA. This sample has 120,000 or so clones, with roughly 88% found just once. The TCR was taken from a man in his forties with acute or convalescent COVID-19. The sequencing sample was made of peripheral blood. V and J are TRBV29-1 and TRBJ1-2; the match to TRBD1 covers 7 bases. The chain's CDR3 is CSVGRQGDGYTF. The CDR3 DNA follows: TGCAGCGTAGGTCGCCAGGGGGATGGCTACACCTTC.